A selection of T cell receptor beta chains follows, all from one sample in a study of T-cell memory formation after mild COVID-19. Via MiXCR, TCRdb re-called the 5' RACE reads, giving one row per CDR3 protein. This table holds 550,000 to 600,000 distinct CDR3 sequences, about 20% found once. Input material: PBMCs or a T cell subset sorted from them (not recorded which). These receptors all come from an adult woman who had mild COVID-19 (a few samples of this study predate the infection). Cell type and time point are not known. CDR3s include the opening cysteine and the closing phenylalanine or tryptophan. The order of the fields is clone size, D gene, V gene, J gene, CDR3 protein, CDR3 DNA. A D gene is named only where the DNA matches it firmly. Clone sizes are given selectively: once, few, many, or a class where the clone is expanded.

>-|TRBD1|TRBV7-8|TRBJ2-7
CASSAGRTGGEQYF
TGTGCCAGCAGCGCGGGGCGGACAGGGGGCGAGCAGTACTTC
>few|-|TRBV12-3/TRBV12-4|TRBJ1-2
CASRPGGTQYGYTF
TGTGCCAGCAGACCCGGGGGGACACAGTATGGCTACACCTTC
>-|TRBD1|TRBV5-1|TRBJ2-2
CASSGWTGGNPGELFF
TGCGCCAGCAGCGGCTGGACAGGGGGGAACCCCGGGGAGCTGTTTTTT
>-|TRBD2|TRBV24-1|TRBJ2-1
CATSDLPGRPSNEQFF
TGTGCCACCAGTGATTTGCCCGGGAGGCCTAGCAATGAGCAGTTCTTC
>-|-|TRBV12-3/TRBV12-4|TRBJ2-1
CASRLPTGGDNEQFF
TGTGCCAGCAGACTACCGACAGGTGGAGACAATGAGCAGTTCTTC
>-|TRBD1|TRBV6-5|TRBJ1-6
CASSLSTGFNSPLHF
TGTGCCAGCAGTTTGTCGACAGGGTTTAATTCACCCCTCCACTTT
>-|TRBD1|TRBV18|TRBJ1-2
CASSPLQSGQGYGYTF
TGTGCCAGCTCACCACTACAATCAGGACAGGGCTATGGCTACACCTTC
>-|-|TRBV7-9|TRBJ2-5
CASSPIAGETQYF
TGTGCCAGCAGCCCTATTGCGGGAGAGACCCAGTACTTC
>many|-|TRBV7-8|TRBJ1-1
CASSLVPMNTEAFF
TGTGCCAGCAGCTTAGTTCCGATGAACACTGAAGCTTTCTTT
>few|-|TRBV6-5|TRBJ1-2
CAIHRAEGYGYTF
TGTGCCATCCACAGGGCCGAGGGCTATGGCTACACCTTC
>-|-|TRBV7-9|TRBJ2-7
CASRSGVHFEQYF
TGTGCCAGCAGATCTGGGGTGCATTTCGAGCAGTACTTC
>-|-|TRBV27|TRBJ2-7
CASSLSTVTLYPHEQYF
TGTGCCAGCAGTTTATCCACAGTGACCCTATACCCCCACGAGCAGTACTTC
>-|-|TRBV20-1|TRBJ2-1
CSASRDFNYNEQFF
TGCAGTGCTAGCCGCGACTTCAACTACAATGAGCAGTTCTTC
>few|-|TRBV11-2|TRBJ2-3
CASSLDYADTQYF
TGTGCCAGCAGCTTAGATTACGCAGATACGCAGTATTTT
>few|TRBD2|TRBV11-2|TRBJ2-3
CASSLVTRGRPDTQYF
TGTGCCAGCAGCTTAGTTACGCGCGGGAGACCAGATACGCAGTATTTT
>-|TRBD1|TRBV5-1|TRBJ1-6
CASSLAPKGQGWTNSPLHF
TGCGCCAGCAGCTTGGCCCCAAAAGGACAGGGCTGGACGAATTCACCCCTCCACTTT
>few|TRBD2|TRBV11-2|TRBJ2-1
CASSSGTSGYYNEQFF
TGTGCCAGCAGCTCTGGGACTAGCGGGTATTACAATGAGCAGTTCTTC
>-|-|TRBV2|TRBJ1-1
CASSGQPVKNTEAFF
TGTGCCAGCAGCGGACAGCCGGTAAAGAACACTGAAGCTTTCTTT
>-|-|TRBV9|TRBJ2-7
CASSVGTGTSEQYF
TGTGCCAGCAGCGTAGGAACAGGGACGAGCGAGCAGTACTTC
>-|TRBD2|TRBV27|TRBJ2-1
CASSLGTSGPTNEQFF
TGTGCCAGCAGTTTAGGGACTAGCGGGCCAACCAATGAGCAGTTCTTC
>few|-|TRBV6-2/TRBV6-3|TRBJ1-5
CATGTPQRRVNQPQHF
TGTGCCACCGGAACACCCCAACGGAGGGTCAATCAGCCCCAGCATTTT
>few|-|TRBV6-6|TRBJ1-5
CASSYRGGGVSNQPQHF
TGTGCCAGCAGTTACCGGGGCGGGGGGGTTAGCAATCAGCCCCAGCATTTT
>few|TRBD2|TRBV3-1|TRBJ2-1
CASSFGRGVYNEQFF
TGTGCCAGCAGCTTCGGGCGGGGGGTCTACAATGAGCAGTTCTTC
>many|-|TRBV11-2|TRBJ2-5
CASSPPLTREETQYF
TGTGCCAGCAGCCCCCCCCTCACTAGAGAGGAGACCCAGTACTTC
>-|TRBD1|TRBV15|TRBJ1-1
CATSRKGQTEAFF
TGTGCCACCAGCAGAAAGGGACAGACTGAAGCTTTCTTT
>-|-|TRBV2|TRBJ1-1
CASSVRTDLNTEAFF
TGTGCCAGCAGTGTTCGGACGGATCTGAACACTGAAGCTTTCTTT
>-|-|TRBV6-2/TRBV6-3|TRBJ1-1
CASSYQGLISEAFF
TGTGCCAGCAGTTACCAGGGTTTAATCTCTGAAGCTTTCTTT
>-|-|TRBV20-1|TRBJ1-1
CSVPAVNTEAFF
TGCAGTGTTCCGGCGGTGAACACTGAAGCTTTCTTT
>-|TRBD1|TRBV20-1|TRBJ1-6
CSAGGQGHLNSPLHF
TGCAGTGCTGGGGGACAGGGGCACCTTAATTCACCCCTCCACTTT
>-|-|TRBV30|TRBJ1-5
CAWTVGAGNQPQHF
TGTGCCTGGACGGTAGGGGCGGGCAATCAGCCCCAGCATTTT
>-|-|TRBV5-1|TRBJ1-5
CASSLASGTNQPQHF
TGCGCCAGCAGCTTGGCCTCAGGGACTAATCAGCCCCAGCATTTT
>few|-|TRBV20-1|TRBJ1-1
CSAREVMNTEAFF
TGCAGTGCTAGAGAGGTAATGAACACTGAAGCTTTCTTT
>-|-|TRBV3-1|TRBJ1-3
CASSQDLVGLSGNTIYF
TGTGCCAGCAGCCAAGATTTGGTCGGCCTCTCTGGAAACACCATATATTTT
>-|TRBD2|TRBV2|TRBJ2-1
CASSPSSGGALDNEQFF
TGTGCCAGCAGCCCATCTAGCGGGGGGGCCCTTGACAATGAGCAGTTCTTC
>-|-|TRBV11-3|TRBJ2-3
CASSNREQADTQYF
TGTGCCAGCAGCAATCGGGAGCAGGCAGATACGCAGTATTTT
>-|TRBD1|TRBV3-1|TRBJ1-4
CASSQPRTGANEKLFF
TGTGCCAGCAGCCAACCCAGGACAGGCGCTAATGAAAAACTGTTTTTT
>-|TRBD2|TRBV5-1|TRBJ2-5
CASSLGTLAGGPSQETQYF
TGCGCCAGCAGCTTGGGGACTCTCGCGGGAGGGCCTTCGCAAGAGACCCAGTACTTC
>-|-|TRBV5-1|TRBJ2-1
CASGHHMRTYNEQFF
TGCGCCAGCGGTCATCACATGAGAACCTACAATGAGCAGTTCTTC
>few|-|TRBV7-9|TRBJ2-7
CASSLGQEQYF
TGTGCCAGCAGCTTGGGACAAGAGCAGTACTTC
>-|-|TRBV7-2|TRBJ2-5
CASSLEGLGSLGLWETQYF
TGTGCCAGCAGCTTAGAGGGGCTAGGGAGCCTAGGATTGTGGGAGACCCAGTACTTC
>few|TRBD1|TRBV4-1|TRBJ2-1
CASSLGQNTYNEQFF
TGCGCCAGCAGCCTGGGACAGAACACCTACAATGAGCAGTTCTTC
>-|-|TRBV20-1|TRBJ2-3
CSASWAFHTDTQYF
TGCAGTGCTAGCTGGGCGTTTCATACAGATACGCAGTATTTT
>few|-|TRBV20-1|TRBJ1-1
CSAKKPGTNEAFF
TGCAGTGCTAAAAAGCCCGGGACGAATGAAGCTTTCTTT
>few|TRBD2|TRBV20-1|TRBJ2-5
CSARRLAPPRETQYF
TGCAGTGCTAGGAGACTAGCACCCCCTCGGGAGACCCAGTACTTC
>many|TRBD1|TRBV7-9|TRBJ1-6
CASSLQGNSPLHF
TGTGCCAGCAGTTTACAGGGGAATTCACCCCTCCACTTT
>-|-|TRBV12-3/TRBV12-4|TRBJ1-1
CASSFHGQTQNTEAFF
TGTGCCAGCAGTTTCCACGGACAGACCCAGAACACTGAAGCTTTCTTT
>few|TRBD2|TRBV20-1|TRBJ2-7
CSGTLAGVGYEQYF
TGCAGCGGAACCTTAGCGGGAGTTGGGTACGAGCAGTACTTC
>many|TRBD1|TRBV5-1|TRBJ2-3
CASSSGTGGTDTQYF
TGCGCCAGCAGCTCGGGGACAGGCGGCACAGATACGCAGTATTTT
>few|-|TRBV24-1|TRBJ2-4
CATSEGVVQYF
TGTGCCACCAGTGAGGGAGTAGTTCAGTACTTC
>few|-|TRBV4-1|TRBJ2-1
CASSQGLRGAGYNEQFF
TGCGCCAGCAGCCAAGGTTTGAGGGGGGCGGGGTACAATGAGCAGTTCTTC
>few|-|TRBV12-3/TRBV12-4|TRBJ2-7
CASSPRAGFSSYEQYF
TGTGCCAGCAGTCCCCGAGCGGGCTTTAGCTCCTACGAGCAGTACTTC
>-|TRBD2|TRBV24-1|TRBJ2-7
CATSDWGLAGEYEQYF
TGTGCCACCAGTGATTGGGGACTAGCGGGGGAGTACGAGCAGTACTTC
>few|TRBD2|TRBV7-6|TRBJ2-5
CASSLGTAGGGETQYF
TGTGCCAGCAGCTTAGGAACTGCGGGGGGCGGGGAGACCCAGTACTTC
>once|TRBD1|TRBV5-1|TRBJ1-2
CASSRDRQGYTF
TGCGCCAGCAGCCGGGACAGGCAGGGCTACACCTTC
>few|TRBD1|TRBV4-2|TRBJ2-7
CASSQSRDRSAYEQYF
TGTGCCAGCAGCCAGTCCCGGGACAGATCAGCCTACGAGCAGTACTTC
>few|TRBD1|TRBV7-7|TRBJ2-2
CASSPGTGTGELFF
TGTGCCAGCAGCCCAGGGACAGGCACCGGGGAGCTGTTTTTT
>few|-|TRBV9|TRBJ1-1
CASSPSVDTEAFF
TGTGCCAGCAGCCCCTCCGTAGACACTGAAGCTTTCTTT
>-|-|TRBV5-1|TRBJ2-1
CASSSWFRDPSPNEQFF
TGCGCCAGCAGCTCCTGGTTCCGGGACCCAAGCCCTAATGAGCAGTTCTTC
>few|-|TRBV5-1|TRBJ2-1
CASSLVQGMGNEQFF
TGCGCCAGCAGCTTGGTGCAGGGGATGGGAAATGAGCAGTTCTTC